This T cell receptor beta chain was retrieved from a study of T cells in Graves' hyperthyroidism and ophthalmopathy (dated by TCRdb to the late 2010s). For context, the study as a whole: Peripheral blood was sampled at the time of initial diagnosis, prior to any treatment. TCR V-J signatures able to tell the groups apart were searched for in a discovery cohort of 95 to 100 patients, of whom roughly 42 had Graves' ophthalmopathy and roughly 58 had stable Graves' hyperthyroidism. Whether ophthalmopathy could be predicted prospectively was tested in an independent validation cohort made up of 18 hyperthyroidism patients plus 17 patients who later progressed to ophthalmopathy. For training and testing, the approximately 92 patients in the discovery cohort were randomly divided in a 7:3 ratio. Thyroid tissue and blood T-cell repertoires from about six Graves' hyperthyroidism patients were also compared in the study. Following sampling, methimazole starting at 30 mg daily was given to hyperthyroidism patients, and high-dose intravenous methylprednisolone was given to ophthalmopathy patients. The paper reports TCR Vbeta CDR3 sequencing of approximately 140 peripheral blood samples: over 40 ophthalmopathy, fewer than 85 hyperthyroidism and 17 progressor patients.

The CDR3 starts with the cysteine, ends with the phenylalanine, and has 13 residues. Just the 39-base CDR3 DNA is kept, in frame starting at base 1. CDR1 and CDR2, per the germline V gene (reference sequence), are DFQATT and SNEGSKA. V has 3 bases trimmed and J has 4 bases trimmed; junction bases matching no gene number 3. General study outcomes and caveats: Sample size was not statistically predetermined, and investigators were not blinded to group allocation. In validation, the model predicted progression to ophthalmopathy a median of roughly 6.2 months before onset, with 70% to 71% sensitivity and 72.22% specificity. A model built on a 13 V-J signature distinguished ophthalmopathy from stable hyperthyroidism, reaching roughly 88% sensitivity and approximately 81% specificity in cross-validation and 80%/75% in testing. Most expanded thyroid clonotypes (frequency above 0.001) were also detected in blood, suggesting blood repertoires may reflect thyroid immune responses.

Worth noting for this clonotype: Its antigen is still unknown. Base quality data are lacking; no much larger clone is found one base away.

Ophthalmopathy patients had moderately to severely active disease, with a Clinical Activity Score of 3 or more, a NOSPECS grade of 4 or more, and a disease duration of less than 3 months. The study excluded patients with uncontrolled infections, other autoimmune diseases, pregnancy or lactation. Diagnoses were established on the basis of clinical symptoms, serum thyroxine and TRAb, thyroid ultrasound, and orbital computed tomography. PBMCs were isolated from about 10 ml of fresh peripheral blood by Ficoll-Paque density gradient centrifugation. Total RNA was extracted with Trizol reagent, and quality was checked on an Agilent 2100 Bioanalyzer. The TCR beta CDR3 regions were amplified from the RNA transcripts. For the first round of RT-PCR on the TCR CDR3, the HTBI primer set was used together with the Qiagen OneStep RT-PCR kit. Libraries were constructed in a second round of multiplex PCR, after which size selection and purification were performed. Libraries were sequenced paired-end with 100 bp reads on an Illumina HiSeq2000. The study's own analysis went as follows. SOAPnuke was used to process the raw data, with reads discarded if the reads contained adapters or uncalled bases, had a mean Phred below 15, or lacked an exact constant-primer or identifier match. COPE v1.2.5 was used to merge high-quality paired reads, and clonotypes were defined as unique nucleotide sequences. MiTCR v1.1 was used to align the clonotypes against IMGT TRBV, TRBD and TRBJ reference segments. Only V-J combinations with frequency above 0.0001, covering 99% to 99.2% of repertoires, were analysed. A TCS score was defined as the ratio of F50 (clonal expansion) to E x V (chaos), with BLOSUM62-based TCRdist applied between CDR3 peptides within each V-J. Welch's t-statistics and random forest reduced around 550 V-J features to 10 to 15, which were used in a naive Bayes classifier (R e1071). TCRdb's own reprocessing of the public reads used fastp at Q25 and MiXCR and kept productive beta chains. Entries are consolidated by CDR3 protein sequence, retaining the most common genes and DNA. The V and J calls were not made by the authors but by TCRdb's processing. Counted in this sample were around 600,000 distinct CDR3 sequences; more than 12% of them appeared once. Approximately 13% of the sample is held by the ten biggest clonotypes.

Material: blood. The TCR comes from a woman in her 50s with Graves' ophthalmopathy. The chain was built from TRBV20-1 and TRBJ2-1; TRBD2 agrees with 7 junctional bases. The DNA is TGCAGTGCTAGGGGGACTACTTACAATGAGCAGTTCTTC. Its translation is CSARGTTYNEQFF.